This TCR beta chain was documented in a study of blood T cell dynamics during melanoma immunotherapy. Across the study: Metastatic melanoma patients received first-line pembrolizumab or nivolumab plus ipilimumab.

V was clipped by 5 bases and J by 5 bases; unmatched bases: 7. The CDR3 extends over 15 amino acids. Germline CDR1 LNHDA, CDR2 SQIVND (reference sequence). Only in-frame clones appear in the TCRdb table, and some are missing; sequencing was by immunoSEQ multiplex PCR. The profile shows about 10,000 clones, roughly nine tenths of them singletons. The time point: week 3, after first cycle of checkpoint inhibitor. The sequencing here drew on blood, taken from a patient treated with checkpoint blockade. The receptor was isolated from a human donor with melanoma. The rearrangement joins TRBV19 to TRBJ2-2; 8 nucleotides match TRBD1. CDR3 bases: TGTGCCAGTAGTCAGGACAGGGTAGGGACCGGGGAGCTGTTTTTT. Protein product: CASSQDRVGTGELFF.